This T cell receptor beta chain comes out of a study of cytomegalovirus exposure and HLA in healthy donors. The study ran its PCR with 60 Vbeta and 13 Jbeta primers. The table came from immunoSEQ multiplex PCR; TCRdb's copy has only in-frame clones and leaves some out. The repertoire holds about 120,000 clones, about 81% seen once, with around 2% in the top ten. This CDR3 is built from 12 residues. Germline V gene data show CDR1 as LNHDA and CDR2 as SQIVND (reference sequence). V lost 6 bases and J 2 bases, leaving 7 bases between the germline ends. Turning to this clone: As yet, its antigen is unknown. Distinct nucleotide sequences in the sample also encode this CDR3.

Notes on the study in general: Using a false discovery rate of 0.05, a later analysis showed that some 16,000 TCR beta sequences were associated with HLA alleles. Across donors, most TCRs were seen rarely, yet some public ones were widespread.

The source is a middle-aged man in good health and CMV-seronegative. V gene TRBV19 combines with J gene TRBJ1-2; D is possibly TRBD1 (6 bases). Source material: PBMCs. The CDR3 DNA reads as TGTGCCAGTAGCGGACAGAACTATGGCTACACCTTC. Translating gives CASSGQNYGYTF.